A single sample gave rise to the 5 T cell receptor beta chains below, sequenced in a study of T cell changes during pregnancy in multiple sclerosis. Using immunoSEQ multiplex PCR, the repertoire was profiled, and TCRdb retains in-frame clones only, with some absent. The sample lists under 110,000 clones, 85% to 95% occurring once. The sample here was peripheral blood, taken after pregnancy. These receptors all come from a female donor with multiple sclerosis, enrolled in a pregnancy study.

The table lists this clone with a few counts. This chain uses TRBV18 with TRBJ2-1, with 10 bases identical to TRBD2. CDR1 and CDR2 from the germline V gene are KGHSH and LQKENI. The CDR3 contains 16 residues. V lost 6 bases, J lost 8 bases, and 13 bases stayed unmatched. In DNA, the CDR3 is TGTGCCAGCTCCCCCTTTGCGCGGCTAGCGGGGGATGAGCAGTTCTTC. Its protein product is CASSPFARLAGDEQFF.

The rearrangement uses TRBV5-6 and TRBJ1-2; D may be TRBD1 (6 bases). Germline CDR1 SGHDT, CDR2 YYEEEE. The CDR3 extends over 15 amino acids. Trimming took 2 bases from V and 1 from J, leaving 12 bases between them. CDR3: CASSFWDTFNYGYTF. The CDR3 bases are TGTGCCAGCAGCTTCTGGGACACTTTTAACTATGGCTACACCTTC.

The chain has TRBV5-1 and TRBJ1-1; 7 nucleotides agree with TRBD1. The CDR3 sequence is 14 residues long. V dropped 2 bases and J dropped 6; count of bases not matched to a gene: 7. Germline V CDR1 and CDR2: SGHRS, YFSETQ. The CDR3 sequence is CASSFTGVKAEAFF. CDR3 nucleotides: TGCGCCAGCAGCTTTACAGGGGTTAAGGCTGAAGCTTTCTTT.

This clone was detected only a few times. The V gene is TRBV19, the J gene TRBJ2-2; maybe TRBD1 (6 bases). The V end lost 6 bases, the J end lost 5 bases, and 10 bases lay between the germline ends. The CDR3 totals 13 residues. Germline CDR1 LNHDA, CDR2 SQIVND (reference sequence). CDR3 in DNA: TGTGCCAGTAGCAGACAGGTGACCGGGGAGCTGTTTTTT. It is translated as CASSRQVTGELFF.

This clone has only a few counts. V and J are TRBV28 and TRBJ1-5; TRBD1 agrees at 10 bases. CDR1 is MDHEN and CDR2 is SYDVKM in the germline V gene. The CDR3 sequence is 14 residues long. Trimming cost V 3 bases and J 6 bases; bases outside gene matches: 2. The CDR3 region is CASSLRTGGQPQHF. The CDR3 region has the DNA TGTGCCAGCAGTTTGAGGACAGGGGGTCAGCCCCAGCATTTT.